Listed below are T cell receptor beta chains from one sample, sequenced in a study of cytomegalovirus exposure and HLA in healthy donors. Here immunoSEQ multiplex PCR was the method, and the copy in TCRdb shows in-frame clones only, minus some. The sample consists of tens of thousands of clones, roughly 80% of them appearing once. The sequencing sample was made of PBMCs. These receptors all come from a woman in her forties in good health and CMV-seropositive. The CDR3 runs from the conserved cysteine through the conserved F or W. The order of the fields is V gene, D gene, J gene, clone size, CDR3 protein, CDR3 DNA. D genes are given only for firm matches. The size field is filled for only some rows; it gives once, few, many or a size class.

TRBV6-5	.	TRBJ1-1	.	CASRRGATNTEAFF	TGTGCCAGTAGACGGGGGGCCACGAATACTGAAGCTTTCTTT
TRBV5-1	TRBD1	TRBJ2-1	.	CASSLGQGITEQFF	TGCGCCAGCAGCTTGGGACAGGGGATAACTGAGCAGTTCTTC
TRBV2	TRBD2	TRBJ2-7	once	CASSSTGTSAEQYF	TGTGCCAGCAGTTCTACCGGGACTAGCGCCGAGCAGTACTTC
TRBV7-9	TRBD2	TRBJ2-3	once	CASSSDSGVRDTQYF	TGTGCCAGCAGCTCAGATAGCGGGGTACGAGATACGCAGTATTTT
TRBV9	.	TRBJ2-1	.	CASSGGPPSQEQFF	TGTGCCAGCAGCGGCGGCCCCCCCTCACAAGAGCAGTTCTTC
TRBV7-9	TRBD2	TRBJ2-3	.	CASSLGLAVITDTQYF	TGTGCCAGCAGCTTGGGGCTAGCGGTGATAACAGATACGCAGTATTTT
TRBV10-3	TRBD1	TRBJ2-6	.	CAISRDSPSGANVLTF	TGTGCCATCAGTCGGGACAGTCCCTCTGGGGCCAACGTCCTGACTTTC
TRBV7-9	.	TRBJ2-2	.	CASSLGAYTGELFF	TGTGCCAGCAGCTTAGGAGCGTACACCGGGGAGCTGTTTTTT
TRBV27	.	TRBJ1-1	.	CASSAGTWNTEAFF	TGTGCCAGTTCGGCAGGGACTTGGAACACTGAAGCTTTCTTT
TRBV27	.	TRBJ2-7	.	CASSLLTGLQLYEQYF	TGTGCCAGCAGTCTGCTTACAGGGCTCCAACTCTACGAGCAGTACTTC
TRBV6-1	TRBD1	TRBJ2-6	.	CASSGTGLGANVLTF	TGTGCCAGCAGCGGGACAGGTCTGGGGGCCAACGTCCTGACTTTC
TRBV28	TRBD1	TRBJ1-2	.	CASSSPSGQGAKSYTF	TGTGCCAGCAGCAGTCCATCGGGACAGGGGGCCAAGAGCTACACCTTC
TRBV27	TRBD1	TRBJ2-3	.	CASSTDPGQGIDTQYF	TGTGCCAGCAGTACCGATCCGGGACAGGGGATAGATACGCAGTATTTT
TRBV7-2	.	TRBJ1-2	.	CASSLDREGYGYTF	TGTGCCAGCAGCTTAGACAGGGAGGGCTATGGCTACACCTTC
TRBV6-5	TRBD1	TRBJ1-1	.	CASKRGQEASEAFF	TGTGCCAGCAAACGTGGACAGGAGGCGTCTGAAGCTTTCTTT
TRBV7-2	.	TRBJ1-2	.	CASSINSYGYTF	TGTGCCAGCAGCATTAACTCCTATGGCTACACCTTC
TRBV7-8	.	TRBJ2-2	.	CASSQSVLGNTGELFF	TGTGCCAGCAGCCAAAGCGTACTGGGTAACACCGGGGAGCTGTTTTTT